A selection of T cell receptor beta chains follows, all from one sample in a study of blood T cell repertoires in COVID-19. Measured with immunoSEQ multiplex PCR; TCRdb has only the in-frame clones, and not every one. Of 180,000 or so clones listed, roughly 83% are singletons. Sequenced sample: PBMCs or T cells enriched from blood (not recorded which). The receptors derive from a woman aged 55 to 70 who had recovered from COVID-19. Both conserved end residues are part of each CDR3. D genes are given only for firm matches. Clone size is shown for a subset of rows, as once, few, many or a class of expanded clone.

CDR3 protein: CASSLRAGGLYTF; CDR3 DNA: TGTGCCAGCAGTTTACGGGCAGGGGGGCTCTACACCTTC; V gene: TRBV27; J gene: TRBJ1-2; clone size: NA; D gene: TRBD1
CDR3 protein: CASSVTGYYGYTF; CDR3 DNA: TGTGCCAGCAGCGTGACAGGGTACTATGGCTACACCTTC; V gene: TRBV5-4; J gene: TRBJ1-2; clone size: NA; D gene: TRBD1
CDR3 protein: CASSRDSTYGYTF; CDR3 DNA: TGTGCCAGCAGCCGTGACAGTACCTATGGCTACACCTTC; V gene: TRBV11-2; J gene: TRBJ1-2; clone size: NA; D gene: NA
CDR3 protein: CASSLAGSSYNEQFF; CDR3 DNA: TGCGCCAGCAGCTTGGCGGGGTCTTCCTACAATGAGCAGTTCTTC; V gene: TRBV5-1; J gene: TRBJ2-1; clone size: NA; D gene: NA
CDR3 protein: CASRSGVGEQFF; CDR3 DNA: TGTGCCAGCAGATCGGGGGTCGGAGAGCAGTTCTTC; V gene: TRBV28; J gene: TRBJ2-1; clone size: NA; D gene: NA
CDR3 protein: CATSDPGTSGQEQFF; CDR3 DNA: TGTGCCACCAGTGATCCCGGGACTAGCGGACAGGAGCAGTTCTTC; V gene: TRBV24-1; J gene: TRBJ2-1; clone size: NA; D gene: TRBD2
CDR3 protein: CASNGGYDGYTF; CDR3 DNA: TGTGCCAGCAACGGAGGCTATGATGGCTACACCTTC; V gene: TRBV2; J gene: TRBJ1-2; clone size: NA; D gene: NA
CDR3 protein: CAISESSDRDSPLHF; CDR3 DNA: TGTGCCATCAGTGAGTCTAGTGACAGGGATTCACCCCTCCACTTT; V gene: TRBV10-3; J gene: TRBJ1-6; clone size: NA; D gene: TRBD1
CDR3 protein: CASTRDRASGNTIYF; CDR3 DNA: TGTGCCAGCACCCGAGACAGAGCCTCTGGAAACACCATATATTTT; V gene: TRBV6-5; J gene: TRBJ1-3; clone size: NA; D gene: NA
CDR3 protein: CASSTRDRGPYEQYF; CDR3 DNA: TGTGCCAGCAGCACCCGGGACAGGGGTCCTTACGAGCAGTACTTC; V gene: TRBV7-2; J gene: TRBJ2-7; clone size: NA; D gene: TRBD1
CDR3 protein: CASSESREGGRDTQYF; CDR3 DNA: TGCGCCAGCAGTGAGTCGAGGGAGGGAGGACGAGATACGCAGTATTTT; V gene: TRBV10-1; J gene: TRBJ2-3; clone size: NA; D gene: TRBD2
CDR3 protein: CASSRGTGGTEAFF; CDR3 DNA: TGTGCCAGCAGTCGAGGGACAGGGGGCACTGAAGCTTTCTTT; V gene: TRBV6-5; J gene: TRBJ1-1; clone size: NA; D gene: TRBD1
CDR3 protein: CASSQGETGPYEQYF; CDR3 DNA: TGCGCCAGCAGCCAAGGGGAGACTGGGCCCTACGAGCAGTACTTC; V gene: TRBV4-1; J gene: TRBJ2-7; clone size: NA; D gene: NA
CDR3 protein: CASSTIDGELFF; CDR3 DNA: TGTGCCAGCAGTACTATTGACGGGGAGCTGTTTTTT; V gene: TRBV9; J gene: TRBJ2-2; clone size: NA; D gene: NA
CDR3 protein: CASSSSDSSQQYF; CDR3 DNA: TGTGCCAGCAGTTCTAGCGACAGCAGCCAGCAGTACTTC; V gene: TRBV28; J gene: TRBJ2-7; clone size: NA; D gene: NA
CDR3 protein: CASSRTSSQETQYF; CDR3 DNA: TGTGCCAGCAGTCGGACTAGCAGCCAAGAGACCCAGTACTTC; V gene: TRBV9; J gene: TRBJ2-5; clone size: NA; D gene: TRBD2
CDR3 protein: CASSIPGQGSDSPLHF; CDR3 DNA: TGTGCCAGCAGTATTCCGGGACAGGGATCGGATTCACCCCTCCACTTT; V gene: TRBV6-4; J gene: TRBJ1-6; clone size: NA; D gene: TRBD1
CDR3 protein: CASNAAGPQHF; CDR3 DNA: TGTGCCAGCAACGCCGCCGGGCCCCAGCATTTT; V gene: TRBV6-5; J gene: TRBJ1-5; clone size: NA; D gene: NA
CDR3 protein: CATCRDSFFYEQYF; CDR3 DNA: TGTGCCACTTGCCGGGACAGCTTTTTCTACGAGCAGTACTTC; V gene: TRBV2; J gene: TRBJ2-7; clone size: NA; D gene: TRBD1
CDR3 protein: CASSYSKQSYGYTF; CDR3 DNA: TGTGCCAGCAGTTACTCGAAACAGAGCTATGGCTACACCTTC; V gene: TRBV6-5; J gene: TRBJ1-2; clone size: once; D gene: NA
CDR3 protein: CASSVAFTANYGYTF; CDR3 DNA: TGTGCCAGCAGCGTAGCTTTCACAGCTAACTATGGCTACACCTTC; V gene: TRBV9; J gene: TRBJ1-2; clone size: NA; D gene: NA
CDR3 protein: CASSLARGRSAPPDQPQHF; CDR3 DNA: TGTGCCAGCAGCTTAGCCAGGGGGCGGTCGGCCCCCCCGGATCAGCCCCAGCATTTT; V gene: TRBV7-6; J gene: TRBJ1-5; clone size: NA; D gene: TRBD1
CDR3 protein: CSVFRGPGYTF; CDR3 DNA: TGCAGTGTCTTCAGGGGGCCCGGCTACACCTTC; V gene: TRBV20-1; J gene: TRBJ1-2; clone size: few; D gene: TRBD1
CDR3 protein: CASSFYREGYGYTF; CDR3 DNA: TGTGCCAGCAGCTTCTACAGGGAAGGGTATGGCTACACCTTC; V gene: TRBV7-8; J gene: TRBJ1-2; clone size: NA; D gene: NA
CDR3 protein: CASSVTGPLYSPLHF; CDR3 DNA: TGTGCCAGCAGTGTAACAGGGCCTCTGTATTCACCCCTCCACTTT; V gene: TRBV2; J gene: TRBJ1-6; clone size: NA; D gene: NA
CDR3 protein: CASGDRGQETQYF; CDR3 DNA: TGTGCCAGCGGGGACAGGGGACAAGAGACCCAGTACTTC; V gene: TRBV3-1/TRBV3-2; J gene: TRBJ2-5; clone size: NA; D gene: TRBD1
CDR3 protein: CASSESRSATYNEQFF; CDR3 DNA: TGCGCCAGCAGTGAGTCGAGGAGCGCAACGTACAATGAGCAGTTCTTC; V gene: TRBV10-1; J gene: TRBJ2-1; clone size: once; D gene: NA
CDR3 protein: CASSPGNAKNIQYF; CDR3 DNA: TGTGCCAGCAGCCCGGGTAATGCCAAAAACATTCAGTACTTC; V gene: TRBV9; J gene: TRBJ2-4; clone size: NA; D gene: NA
CDR3 protein: CASSSRGLAGGEQYF; CDR3 DNA: TGTGCCAGCAGTTCAAGGGGACTAGCGGGAGGCGAGCAGTACTTC; V gene: TRBV27; J gene: TRBJ2-7; clone size: NA; D gene: TRBD2
CDR3 protein: CAISERDYGYTF; CDR3 DNA: TGTGCCATCAGTGAACGAGACTATGGCTACACCTTC; V gene: TRBV10-3; J gene: TRBJ1-2; clone size: NA; D gene: NA
CDR3 protein: CASTPRQGDDSPLHF; CDR3 DNA: TGTGCCAGCACACCCAGACAGGGAGATGATTCACCCCTCCACTTT; V gene: TRBV19; J gene: TRBJ1-6; clone size: once; D gene: TRBD1
CDR3 protein: CASSDLGFKTDTQYF; CDR3 DNA: TGTGCCAGCAGTGATCTAGGCTTTAAGACAGATACGCAGTATTTT; V gene: TRBV2; J gene: TRBJ2-3; clone size: NA; D gene: NA
CDR3 protein: CASEIARRLRSNGYTF; CDR3 DNA: TGTGCCAGCGAGATAGCGAGACGGCTCCGATCTAATGGCTACACCTTC; V gene: TRBV2; J gene: TRBJ1-2; clone size: NA; D gene: NA
CDR3 protein: CSARPRGPYGYTF; CDR3 DNA: TGCAGCGCCCGGCCCAGGGGACCCTATGGCTACACCTTC; V gene: TRBV29-1; J gene: TRBJ1-2; clone size: NA; D gene: NA
CDR3 protein: CASSLGTSGTDTQYF; CDR3 DNA: TGTGCCAGCAGCTTGGGGACTAGCGGGACAGATACGCAGTATTTT; V gene: TRBV7-8; J gene: TRBJ2-3; clone size: NA; D gene: TRBD2
CDR3 protein: CASSLSRAVAFF; CDR3 DNA: TGTGCCAGCAGTTTGTCCAGGGCGGTGGCTTTCTTT; V gene: TRBV28; J gene: TRBJ1-1; clone size: NA; D gene: NA
CDR3 protein: CASRGRTNTEAFF; CDR3 DNA: TGTGCCAGTAGGGGGAGGACGAACACTGAAGCTTTCTTT; V gene: TRBV19; J gene: TRBJ1-1; clone size: once; D gene: NA
CDR3 protein: CASSPRTGLVFSEQFF; CDR3 DNA: TGTGCCAGCAGCCCGAGGACGGGACTAGTATTTAGTGAGCAGTTCTTC; V gene: TRBV11-2; J gene: TRBJ2-1; clone size: NA; D gene: TRBD2
CDR3 protein: CASSVRLEGPYEQYF; CDR3 DNA: TGTGCCAGTAGTGTCCGACTAGAAGGGCCCTACGAGCAGTACTTC; V gene: TRBV19; J gene: TRBJ2-7; clone size: NA; D gene: NA
CDR3 protein: CASSQGGRRGETQYF; CDR3 DNA: TGTGCCAGCAGCCAAGGGGGCCGGAGGGGAGAGACCCAGTACTTC; V gene: TRBV3-1/TRBV3-2; J gene: TRBJ2-5; clone size: NA; D gene: NA
CDR3 protein: CASSIPGTGNEKLFF; CDR3 DNA: TGTGCCAGCAGTATCCCCGGGACAGGGAATGAAAAACTGTTTTTT; V gene: TRBV6-5; J gene: TRBJ1-4; clone size: NA; D gene: TRBD1
CDR3 protein: CASSKGAGARGMNTEAFF; CDR3 DNA: TGTGCCAGCAGCAAAGGAGCAGGGGCGAGGGGCATGAACACTGAAGCTTTCTTT; V gene: TRBV21-1; J gene: TRBJ1-1; clone size: NA; D gene: NA
CDR3 protein: CASRRGEGATNTEAFF; CDR3 DNA: TGTGCCAGCAGGAGGGGCGAGGGGGCTACGAACACTGAAGCTTTCTTT; V gene: TRBV9; J gene: TRBJ1-1; clone size: NA; D gene: TRBD1
CDR3 protein: CASSVGGTRGYEQFF; CDR3 DNA: TGTGCCAGCAGCGTAGGAGGGACTAGGGGCTATGAGCAGTTCTTC; V gene: TRBV9; J gene: TRBJ2-1; clone size: NA; D gene: TRBD2
CDR3 protein: CASKDRVNQPQHF; CDR3 DNA: TGTGCCAGCAAGGACAGGGTTAATCAGCCCCAGCATTTT; V gene: TRBV28; J gene: TRBJ1-5; clone size: NA; D gene: TRBD1
CDR3 protein: CASSGQGLGDTQYF; CDR3 DNA: TGTGCCAGCAGTGGACAGGGACTCGGAGATACGCAGTATTTT; V gene: TRBV2; J gene: TRBJ2-3; clone size: NA; D gene: NA
CDR3 protein: CASSLAASSYNEQFF; CDR3 DNA: TGCGCCAGCAGCTTGGCCGCTAGCTCCTACAATGAGCAGTTCTTC; V gene: TRBV5-1; J gene: TRBJ2-1; clone size: once; D gene: NA
CDR3 protein: CASSDPTGGDIQYF; CDR3 DNA: TGCGCCAGCAGCGACCCGACAGGGGGGGACATTCAGTACTTC; V gene: TRBV5-1; J gene: TRBJ2-4; clone size: NA; D gene: TRBD1
CDR3 protein: CASSPRSGRSTDTQYF; CDR3 DNA: TGTGCCAGCAGCCCCCGGAGCGGGAGGAGTACAGATACGCAGTATTTT; V gene: TRBV5-5; J gene: TRBJ2-3; clone size: few; D gene: TRBD2
CDR3 protein: CAIRGGEKGAFF; CDR3 DNA: TGTGCCATCCGGGGAGGGGAGAAAGGAGCTTTCTTT; V gene: TRBV28; J gene: TRBJ1-1; clone size: NA; D gene: NA
CDR3 protein: CASSPRTGSFNYGYTF; CDR3 DNA: TGTGCCAGCAGCCCCCGGACAGGGTCATTTAACTATGGCTACACCTTC; V gene: TRBV7-8; J gene: TRBJ1-2; clone size: few; D gene: TRBD1
CDR3 protein: CASRRSLAEETQYF; CDR3 DNA: TGTGCCAGCAGACGGAGTCTAGCGGAAGAGACCCAGTACTTC; V gene: TRBV5-5; J gene: TRBJ2-5; clone size: NA; D gene: TRBD2